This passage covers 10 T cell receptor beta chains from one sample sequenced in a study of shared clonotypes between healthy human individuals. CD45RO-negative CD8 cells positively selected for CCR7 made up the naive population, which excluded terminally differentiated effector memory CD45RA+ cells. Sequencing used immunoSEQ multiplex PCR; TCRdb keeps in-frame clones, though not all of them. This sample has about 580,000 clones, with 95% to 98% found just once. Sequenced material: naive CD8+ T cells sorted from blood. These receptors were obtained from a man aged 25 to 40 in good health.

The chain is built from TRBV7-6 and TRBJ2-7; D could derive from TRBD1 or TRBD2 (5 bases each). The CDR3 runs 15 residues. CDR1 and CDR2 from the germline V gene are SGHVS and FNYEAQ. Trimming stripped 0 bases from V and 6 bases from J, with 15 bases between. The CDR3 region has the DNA TGTGCCAGCAGCTTAGCGAGAGGGTCGAGGGGCGAGCAGTACTTC. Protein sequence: CASSLARGSRGEQYF.

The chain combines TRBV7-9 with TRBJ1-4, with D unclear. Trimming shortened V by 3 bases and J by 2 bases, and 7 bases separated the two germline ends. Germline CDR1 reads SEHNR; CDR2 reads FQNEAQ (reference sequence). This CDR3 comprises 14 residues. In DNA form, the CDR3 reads TGTGCCAGCAGCTTTCAATCTACTAATGAAAAACTGTTTTTT. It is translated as CASSFQSTNEKLFF.

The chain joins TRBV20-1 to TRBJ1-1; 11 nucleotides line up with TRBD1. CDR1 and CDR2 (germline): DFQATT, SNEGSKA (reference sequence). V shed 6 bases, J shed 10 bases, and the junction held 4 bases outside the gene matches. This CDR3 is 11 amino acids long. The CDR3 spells CSAPGQGAAFF. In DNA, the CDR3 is TGCAGTGCACCCGGACAGGGGGCAGCTTTCTTT.

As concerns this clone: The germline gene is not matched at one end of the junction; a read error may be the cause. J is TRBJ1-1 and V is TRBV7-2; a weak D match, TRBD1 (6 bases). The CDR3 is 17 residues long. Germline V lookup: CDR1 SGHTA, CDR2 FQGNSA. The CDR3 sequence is CASSLAGAFSMKTEAFF. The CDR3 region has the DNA TGTGCCAGCAGCTTAGCGGGGGCCTTCAGCATGAAGACTGAAGCTTTCTTT.

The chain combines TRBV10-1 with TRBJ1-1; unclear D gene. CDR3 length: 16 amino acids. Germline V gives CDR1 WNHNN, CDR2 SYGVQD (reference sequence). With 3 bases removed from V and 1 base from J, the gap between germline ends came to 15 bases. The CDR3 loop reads CASSDSPNRGNTEAFF. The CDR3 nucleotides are TGCGCCAGCAGTGATTCTCCCAATCGGGGGAACACTGAAGCTTTCTTT.

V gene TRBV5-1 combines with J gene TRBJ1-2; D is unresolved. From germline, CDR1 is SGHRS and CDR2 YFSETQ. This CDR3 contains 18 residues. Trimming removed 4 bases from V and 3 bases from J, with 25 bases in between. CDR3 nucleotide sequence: TGCGCCAGCAGCCCGGCCGGGAGTGTGCCTTCCCAATACTATGGCTACACCTTC. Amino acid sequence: CASSPAGSVPSQYYGYTF.

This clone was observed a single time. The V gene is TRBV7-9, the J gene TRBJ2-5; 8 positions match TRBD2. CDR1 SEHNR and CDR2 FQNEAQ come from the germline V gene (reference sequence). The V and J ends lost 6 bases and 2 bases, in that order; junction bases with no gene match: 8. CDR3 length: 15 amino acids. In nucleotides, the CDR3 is TGTGCCAGCAGTATGCCGGGACTAGAACAAGAGACCCAGTACTTC. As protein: CASSMPGLEQETQYF.

CDR3 loop: CASSDRPGQGASGANVLTF. The CDR3 region has the DNA TGTGCCAGCAGCGATAGACCGGGACAGGGGGCTTCTGGGGCCAACGTCCTGACTTTC. V is TRBV9 and J is TRBJ2-6; 12 bases are shared with TRBD1. Germline assignment: CDR1 SGDLS and CDR2 YYNGEE. V shed 3 bases, J shed 1 base, and the junction held 8 bases outside the gene matches. CDR3 length equals 19 residues.

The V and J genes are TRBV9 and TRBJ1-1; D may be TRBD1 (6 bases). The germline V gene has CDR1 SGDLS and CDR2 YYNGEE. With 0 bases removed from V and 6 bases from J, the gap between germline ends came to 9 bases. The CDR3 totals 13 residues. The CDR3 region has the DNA TGTGCCAGCAGCGTAGGGGGGGCGTCTGAAGCTTTCTTT. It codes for CASSVGGASEAFF.

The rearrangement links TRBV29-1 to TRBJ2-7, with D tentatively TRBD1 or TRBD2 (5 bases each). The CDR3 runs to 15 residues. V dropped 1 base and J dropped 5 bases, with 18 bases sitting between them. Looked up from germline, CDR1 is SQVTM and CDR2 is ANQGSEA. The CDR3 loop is CSVEGRGGSGDEQYF. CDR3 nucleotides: TGCAGCGTTGAAGGTCGTGGGGGTTCTGGGGACGAGCAGTACTTC.